A selection of T cell receptor beta chains follows, all from one sample in a study of human CD4 T cells and Enterobacteriaceae. Here immunoSEQ multiplex PCR was the method, and the copy in TCRdb shows in-frame clones only, minus some. The table shows 27,000 or so clones, with 80% to 90% occurring only once. Sequencing used memory CD4+ T cells from blood. The receptors derive from a human donor in good health. CDR3s include the opening cysteine and the closing phenylalanine or tryptophan. D genes are given only for firm matches. Size is stated for part of the rows, as once, few or many counts, or as a class when the clone is expanded.

d_gene,j_gene,v_gene,abundance,CDR3nt,CDR3aa
TRBD1,TRBJ1-5,TRBV6-5,NA,TGTGCCAGCAGGGGGACAGGGGACGGTCAGCCCCAGCATTTT,CASRGTGDGQPQHF
NA,TRBJ2-3,TRBV7-8,few,TGTGCCAGCAGCCGACGGGACCCCGTTTCTGCAGATACGCAGTATTTT,CASSRRDPVSADTQYF
NA,TRBJ2-2,TRBV28,NA,TGTGCCAGCGCTGAGGGACCAAACACCGGGGAGCTGTTTTTT,CASAEGPNTGELFF
NA,TRBJ1-5,TRBV5-8,NA,TGTGCCAGCAGCAATAGAGGACGGGGCAATCAGCCCCAGCATTTT,CASSNRGRGNQPQHF
NA,TRBJ1-1,TRBV29-1,NA,TGCAGCGTTGAAGAGGCAGCAGGGACTGAAGCTTTCTTT,CSVEEAAGTEAFF
NA,TRBJ1-6,TRBV5-1,NA,TGCGCCAGCAGCTCAGGGGACGACTCCTATAATTCACCCCTCCACTTT,CASSSGDDSYNSPLHF
NA,TRBJ2-5,TRBV18,NA,TGTGCCAGCTCACCCGGATCGGGCCAAGAGACCCAGTACTTC,CASSPGSGQETQYF
NA,TRBJ1-1,TRBV30,NA,TGTGCCTGGAGACGTCAGGGGTCCACTGAAGCTTTCTTT,CAWRRQGSTEAFF
TRBD2,TRBJ2-7,TRBV28,NA,TGTGCCAGCAGATTGTGGACTAGCGGGAGTACCGAGCAGTACTTC,CASRLWTSGSTEQYF
NA,TRBJ2-5,TRBV2,NA,TGTGCCAGTACCCGGCAAGAGACCCAGTACTTC,CASTRQETQYF
NA,TRBJ1-4,TRBV7-9,NA,TGTGCCAGCAGCTTCACAGGGACTCAAAATGAAAAACTGTTTTTT,CASSFTGTQNEKLFF
NA,TRBJ1-4,TRBV7-9,NA,TGTGCCAGCAGCTTATCAGAAAAACTGTTTTTT,CASSLSEKLFF
NA,TRBJ2-5,TRBV25-1,NA,TGTGCCAGCAGACAGGGCATGTACCAAGAGACCCAGTACTTC,CASRQGMYQETQYF
NA,TRBJ1-4,TRBV5-4,once,TGTGCCAGCAGCGACCAAGGGCTAACTAATGAAAAACTGTTTTTT,CASSDQGLTNEKLFF
NA,TRBJ2-5,TRBV11-2,NA,TGTGCCAGCAGCTTAGTAATGGCGGGGACATTAGGGGAGACCCAGTACTTC,CASSLVMAGTLGETQYF
NA,TRBJ2-3,TRBV5-1,NA,TGCGCCAGCAGCTTGGGACAGCTCACAGATACGCAGTATTTT,CASSLGQLTDTQYF
TRBD2,TRBJ2-7,TRBV5-1,NA,TGCGCCAGCAGCTTGGACCAGCGGGATTGGTACTTC,CASSLDQRDWYF
NA,TRBJ1-1,TRBV19,once,TGTGCCAGTAGCCAGGGTTCTCTCGGCCTCATTGAAGCTTTCTTT,CASSQGSLGLIEAFF
NA,TRBJ1-3,TRBV14,NA,TGTGCCAGCAGCCCTAGACAGGCTTTTGGAAACACCATATATTTT,CASSPRQAFGNTIYF
TRBD1,TRBJ2-1,TRBV5-5,NA,TGTGCCAGCACTCCAGGGGGAAATGAGCAGTTCTTC,CASTPGGNEQFF
NA,TRBJ2-7,TRBV20-1,NA,TGCAGTCATACAGAGAACTACGAGCAGTACTTC,CSHTENYEQYF
TRBD1,TRBJ2-5,TRBV10-3,NA,TGTGCCATCAGTGAGTCGGGGGGACAGGGCCGGGAGACCCAGTACTTC,CAISESGGQGRETQYF
TRBD1,TRBJ2-5,TRBV6-1,NA,TGTGCCAGCAGTGTCCGGGACAGGGCCTCCGTGGGGACGGGAGGGACCCAGTACTTC,CASSVRDRASVGTGGTQYF
NA,TRBJ1-1,TRBV10-1,NA,TGCGCCAGCAGTGTCCGGACGGGGACTGAAGCTTTCTTT,CASSVRTGTEAFF
NA,TRBJ2-5,TRBV7-9,NA,TGTGCCAGCAGTTTGGCCTCGGAGACCCAGTACTTC,CASSLASETQYF
NA,TRBJ2-6,TRBV7-6,NA,TGTGCCAGCAGCTTAGAGTCAGGGGCGTCATCTGGGGCCAACGTCCTGACTTTC,CASSLESGASSGANVLTF
NA,TRBJ1-6,TRBV19,NA,TGTGCCAGTAGTATAGGCGACGGGAGCTCCTATAATTCACCCCTCCACTTT,CASSIGDGSSYNSPLHF
NA,TRBJ1-2,TRBV14,once,TGTGCCAGCAGTCGCGAGGGCCAGGGTACACGAGGCTACACCTTC,CASSREGQGTRGYTF
NA,TRBJ1-3,TRBV6-1,NA,TGTGCCAGCAGGGGCGGCACTAGCTCTGGAAACACCATATATTTT,CASRGGTSSGNTIYF
NA,TRBJ2-5,TRBV4-1,NA,TGCGCCAGCAGCCAAGCCCCCAACGGACAAGAGACCCAGTACTTC,CASSQAPNGQETQYF
TRBD1,TRBJ2-2,TRBV6-4,NA,TGTGCCAGCGGGACAGGGGACGACACCGGGGAGCTGTTTTTT,CASGTGDDTGELFF
NA,TRBJ2-1,TRBV5-5,NA,TGTGCCAGCAGCTTGGATCTAGCCTTTTACAATGAGCAGTTCTTC,CASSLDLAFYNEQFF
NA,TRBJ1-1,TRBV29-1,NA,TGCAGCGTTGAGGGGGCCCTCATGAACACTGAAGCTTTCTTT,CSVEGALMNTEAFF
TRBD2,TRBJ2-5,TRBV12-5,NA,TGTGCTAGTGGTGCCGGGACTAGCGGGAGGGGGGTAGAGACCCAGTACTTC,CASGAGTSGRGVETQYF
NA,TRBJ1-5,TRBV30,once,TGTGCCTGGAGCGACCGGGCCAGAAATAATCAGCCCCAGCATTTT,CAWSDRARNNQPQHF
NA,TRBJ1-1,TRBV7-9,NA,TGTGCCAGCAGCTTAGCCGGTAACACTGAAGCTTTCTTT,CASSLAGNTEAFF
NA,TRBJ2-5,TRBV5-1,NA,TGCGCCAGCAGCTTGGGTCGGGAAAAAGAGACCCAGTACTTC,CASSLGREKETQYF
NA,TRBJ2-4,TRBV6-5,NA,TGTGCCAGCAGTTACTCCCGGGTACAGCAGAGCATTCAGTACTTC,CASSYSRVQQSIQYF
NA,TRBJ1-2,TRBV28,NA,TGTGCCAGCGGAATCTATGGCTACACCTTC,CASGIYGYTF
NA,TRBJ2-3,TRBV18,NA,TGTGCCAGCTCCCAAGGAAGGGCCACAGATACGCAGTATTTT,CASSQGRATDTQYF
NA,TRBJ1-2,TRBV18,NA,TGTGCCAGCTCACCAGAGGGAGGCTACACCTTC,CASSPEGGYTF
NA,TRBJ2-7,TRBV19,NA,TGTGCCAGTAGTATCGTGAGCTCCTACGAGCAGTACTTC,CASSIVSSYEQYF
NA,TRBJ1-1,TRBV7-9,NA,TGTGCCAGCAGCAAACTCCGGGGGGTGAACACTGAAGCTTTCTTT,CASSKLRGVNTEAFF
NA,TRBJ1-1,TRBV7-2,once,TGTGCCAGCAGCTTAAAGGGCGACAGGTCTGAAGCTTTCTTT,CASSLKGDRSEAFF
NA,TRBJ2-7,TRBV6-5,NA,TGTGCCAGCAGTTACTCGGAGAGGGGCCCCTACCAGCAGTACTTC,CASSYSERGPYQQYF
TRBD1,TRBJ1-2,TRBV2,once,TGTGCCAGGACAGGGGGCAACGGGGTTGGCTACACCTTC,CARTGGNGVGYTF
TRBD2,TRBJ2-7,TRBV19,NA,TGTGCCAGTAGTAAGCGGGAGGGACCCTACGAGCAGTACTTC,CASSKREGPYEQYF
NA,TRBJ2-7,TRBV5-1,NA,TGCGCCAGCAGCACACAGGGAGACAACTACGAGCAGTACTTC,CASSTQGDNYEQYF
NA,TRBJ2-7,TRBV18,NA,TGTGCCAGCTCACCATTGGGACAAATCACGCCCGAGCAGTACTTC,CASSPLGQITPEQYF
NA,TRBJ1-1,TRBV7-2,NA,TGTGCCAGCAGCCCCGAACCGGGGTTTAACACTGAAGCTTTCTTT,CASSPEPGFNTEAFF
TRBD1,TRBJ2-7,TRBV5-4,once,TGTGCCAGCAGCCTGACAGGGGGCGTTGAGCAGTACTTC,CASSLTGGVEQYF
TRBD2,TRBJ2-5,TRBV5-8,NA,TGTGCCAGCAGCTTGGGACTAGCGGGGGAGCAAGAGACCCAGTACTTC,CASSLGLAGEQETQYF
TRBD1,TRBJ2-1,TRBV9,NA,TGTGCCAGCAGCGTAGCTCCCGATACAGGGGGTCCCTACAATGAGCAGTTCTTC,CASSVAPDTGGPYNEQFF
NA,TRBJ1-6,TRBV27,few,TGTGCCAGCAGACACGAGGGGAGCTCCTATAATTCACCCCTCCACTTT,CASRHEGSSYNSPLHF
NA,TRBJ2-5,TRBV10-1,NA,TGCGCCAGCAGTGATGGGGGGGCAGCCCAAGAGACCCAGTACTTC,CASSDGGAAQETQYF
NA,TRBJ2-6,TRBV6-5,NA,TGTGCCAGCACCTCCCGGGCATCTTTTGTCCTGACTTTC,CASTSRASFVLTF
NA,TRBJ1-4,TRBV5-1,NA,TGCGCCAGCAGCCTGACAGCAACTAATGAAAAACTGTTTTTT,CASSLTATNEKLFF